This T cell receptor beta chain came from a study of immune heterogeneity within non-small cell lung tumors. Study details: A handful of squamous cell carcinomas, roughly eleven non-squamous carcinomas and 1 not otherwise specified made up the tumors.

V was clipped by 3 bases and J by 7 bases, with 15 bases between them. Germline V lookup: CDR1 MNHNS, CDR2 SASEGT. This CDR3 region has 15 residues. This clonotype is medium-sized (0.01 to 0.1%). The antigen is unknown. Multiplex PCR employing 32 V and 13 J primers generated amplicons of the TCR beta CDR3. One entry per CDR3 protein results from TCRdb running MiXCR on the multiplex PCR reads. The sample records 4,700 or so distinct CDR3 sequences, about 23% being singletons. Findings of the study overall: Within a patient, dominant CDR3 beta clonotypes were shared across sites, though different locations had unique frequent clones.

Template input was genomic DNA from bulk tumor (roughly 600 ng per sample). Taken during surgery, several biopsies per primary tumor were spaced as far apart as possible within the tumor mass. Samples came from untreated patients having curative surgery for newly diagnosed non-small cell lung cancer. This sequence joins TRBV6-1 and TRBJ2-2, with D unresolved. The source is a man aged 55 to 70 with non-small cell lung cancer. What was sequenced was lung tumor tissue. CDR3 coding DNA: TGTGCCAGCAGTGAGGAGTGGGGAATGGGCGGGGAGCTGTTTTTT. Encoded protein: CASSEEWGMGGELFF.